Listed below are T cell receptor beta chains from one sample, sequenced in a study of blood T cells in healthy people across ages. Each CDR3 protein gets one entry after TCRdb re-called the 5' RACE reads with MiXCR. This table holds approximately 810,000 distinct CDR3 sequences, 29% found once. The sample was blood. All receptors derive from a woman older than 75 in good health. Both conserved end residues are trimmed from each CDR3. The D gene is left open where the match is weak.

D,J,V,CDR3
TRBD1,TRBJ1-2,TRBV28,ASSSGTVIYGYT
.,TRBJ1-5,TRBV15,ATSRDWASNQPQH
TRBD2,TRBJ2-1,TRBV20-1,SAITWRGGREQF
TRBD1,TRBJ2-6,TRBV28,ASSPGRTGAGSGANVLT
.,TRBJ2-2,TRBV6-1,ASSLSGTGTGELF
.,TRBJ1-2,TRBV20-1,SASPVRGGYT
TRBD2,TRBJ2-1,TRBV28,ASNGASGDYNEQF
.,TRBJ1-5,TRBV7-6,ASSPLGRSNQSQH
.,TRBJ1-2,TRBV6-6,ASSYLQSLGNYGYT
.,TRBJ2-1,TRBV20-1,SARDLIGNNEQF
.,TRBJ2-5,TRBV6-1,ASRTTGIQETQY
.,TRBJ1-1,TRBV9,ASSVRRAGNTEAF
TRBD2,TRBJ2-1,TRBV20-1,SARDIAGGIPYYNEQF
.,TRBJ1-1,TRBV11-3,ASSPAGLQNTEAF
TRBD1,TRBJ2-1,TRBV3-1,ASSQPGQAYNEQF
TRBD2,TRBJ2-1,TRBV2,ASKGDSGRKQF
.,.,TRBV6-2/TRBV6-3,ASSPRPTALLRGEQY
.,TRBJ2-3,TRBV7-9,ASSFRTDTDTQY